The sequence of this T cell receptor beta chain was determined in a study of shared clonotypes between healthy human individuals (dated by TCRdb to between 2020 and 2021). In the study overall: A few men and a couple of women, aged 18 to 49 years, made up the cohort. For each donor, CD4 naive and CD4 memory were each given three plates, CD8 naive was given two plates, and CD8 memory was given one plate. Blood TCR repertoires of 5 or 6 healthy adults were deeply sequenced to estimate repertoire size and the extent of clonotype sharing between individuals. Different laboratories and diverse techniques were used to prepare libraries and sequence TCR repertoires, to increase sequencing depth and limit assay-specific biases. Leukapheresis yielded between about 0.9 and 9.5 billion PBMCs per donor. General conclusions and limits of the study: Because the study included a small number of donors, the genetic and exposure-history diversity represented was limited. Only blood was sampled, and tissue TCR repertoires likely differ from those in blood. Based on pairwise subsampling, the degree of clonotype sharing among donors was expected to be affected by sequencing depth. Sharing across a handful of donors was observed for about 4.8% of naive CD4, over 3% of naive CD8, about 2.3% of memory CD4, and over 0.3% of memory CD8 clonotypes. Naive subsets generally had larger estimated clonotype richness than memory subsets did. Higher generation probabilities were observed for clonotypes shared by all four sorted-subset donors than for non-shared clonotypes. Rarefaction of sorted-subset datasets indicated incomplete sequencing despite the large sequencing depth.

Based on the germline V gene, the CDR1 and CDR2 sequences are SGHVS and FNYEAQ. The CDR3 runs 15 residues from the cysteine to the phenylalanine. Solely the CDR3 DNA is kept, with 45 bases framed from the first base. V is pared back by 4 bases and J by 1 base, with 13 bases lying between the germline termini. The sample holds one count of this clone. Its antigen is currently not known. The sample holds no much larger clone one base away, and base qualities are not on file. TCR CDR3 regions were amplified from genomic DNA by multiplex PCR using the deep immunoSEQ assay. Genomic DNA extracted from each cell subset was distributed evenly over all wells of several immunoSEQ 96-well plates, and each plate served as one replicate. Each replicate PCR for sorted subsets received around 210 ng genomic DNA, equal to about 30,000 T cell genomes. Purified libraries were measured with a Qubit 3.0 fluorometer, size-checked on a Bioanalyzer 2100, and measured again with the KAPA Library Quantification kit. A separate single-read 150-cycle Illumina NextSeq 550 flow cell was used to sequence each immunoSEQ 96-well plate. In the original analysis: Because only junctional sequences without quality scores were contained in the immunoSEQ output, filtering matching that applied to full-length reads could not be performed. Sequences were annotated with PyIR, a Python wrapper for IgBLAST v1.9, and V/J genes and CDR3 were assigned using IMGT germline references. Reads with weak V/J assignments (E-value above 1e-6), missing CDR3, stop codons, out-of-frame junctions, or ambiguous translated residues were removed. V3J clonotypes were defined as sequences sharing the same inferred V gene, J gene, and CDR3 amino acid sequence. Percentage overlap between repertoires was computed as shared unique clonotypes divided by the size of the smaller repertoire. Repertoire richness was assessed with RTK rarefaction, the Chao1 estimator, and Recon v2.1 estimates of unobserved clonotypes. Generation probabilities were computed with OLGA for all TCRbeta clonotypes obtained by the gDNA method from a handful of donors. TCRdb limited this immuneACCESS table to in-frame rearrangements with V and J called. A share of clones is missing; checked studies link under half to unresolved V genes, and the rest is unexplained. The DNA gave D and trimming, while V, J and clone size come from that table. The table for this sample lists fewer than 800,000 clones; about 91% of them were counted only once. The ten largest clones represent roughly 22% of the sample.

CD8 naive samples were CD45RO-negative cells positively selected for CCR7, giving a CD45RA+CCR7+ population that excluded TemRA cells. Healthy HIV-negative adults with no recently reported acute infections or vaccinations were included as donors. Only Caucasian adults living in Nashville, Tennessee, USA were represented among the donors. Blood was obtained by leukapheresis, after which PBMCs were separated by Ficoll-Histopaque density gradient centrifugation and cryopreserved in liquid nitrogen vapor phase. Analytical flow cytometry was used to check the purity and quantity of every magnetically sorted T cell population. Genomic DNA was isolated from every sorted fraction and measured by UV absorbance on a Nanodrop 2000c.

The V and J segments used are TRBV7-6 and TRBJ1-1; the D gene is not confidently resolved. The origin of this receptor is a man aged 25-45 years in good health. Sequencing was done on a sample of naive CD8+ T cells sorted from blood. In light of the paper, this sample's cell subset or site label describes: CD45RA+CCR7+. The base sequence is TGTGCCAGCAGCTCGTCCCTCCCCACGAACACTGAAGCTTTCTTT. Translated, it reads CASSSSLPTNTEAFF.